The TCR beta chain described here comes from a study of blood T cell repertoires in COVID-19 (dated by TCRdb to 2018 to 2021). Notes on the research overall: Samples covering the acute and convalescent phases of COVID-19 were provided by collaborators in the United States, Italy and Spain. The repertoires were released in a freely available public database meant as a resource for research on the immune response to SARS-CoV-2. Sample metadata almost always included a de-identified subject ID, COVID-19 status, age in years and sex. Subjects who had been exposed to COVID-19, were actively infected with it, or had recovered from it provided the deeply sampled blood TCRbeta repertoires that made up the dataset. HLA class I and class II types, where available, came from metadata supplied by the sample provider rather than from assay-based typing. The samples were drawn from the first 160 participants of the ongoing ImmuneRACE study and from under 1,500 subjects provided by 6 global collaborators. The material from the prospective study consisted of cDNA or gDNA derived from T cells, B-cell-depleted T cells, or PBMCs.

From cysteine to phenylalanine, the CDR3 is 14 amino acids long. CDR3 DNA only is kept here, 42 bases in frame from base 1. Cut back by 7 bases and 4 bases, the V and J ends lie 16 bases apart. The germline V gene (reference sequence) yields LNHDA for CDR1 and SQIVND for CDR2. Notes on this clone: This receptor's antigen is unknown. Base-call qualities are not available, and no considerably larger clone is one nucleotide away.

TCRbeta CDR3 regions were amplified from genomic DNA by means of the immunoSEQ Assay, a bias-controlled multiplex PCR. From the authors' description of their analysis: Nucleated cell counts per sample were estimated from amplification of reference gene primers within the assay. To quantify the absolute abundance of each unique TCRbeta CDR3 rearrangement, sequence reads were collapsed and filtered. For each sample, productive Simpson clonality was calculated as the square root of Simpson's diversity index across productive rearrangements. Drawn from immuneACCESS, this table holds only the in-frame rearrangements with V and J called that TCRdb kept. Clones are partly lost; checked studies trace under half to an unresolved V gene and leave the rest unexplained. The DNA gave D and trimming, while V, J and clone size come from that table. A total of around 97,000 clones appear in this sample, 80% to 90% of them only once. The ten most abundant clones make up less than 20% of the sample.

What the research found in general, with its limitations: How much clinical and demographic metadata was included differed by source and by participant, and the metadata was provided uncurated.

Collaborating institutions collected whole blood in K2EDTA tubes following their own protocols. For TCRbeta analysis, collaborators shipped samples in one of three forms: frozen whole blood, isolated PBMCs, or DNA extracted from either of those sample types. The material sequenced was peripheral blood. The sequence was collected from a human donor in a cohort sampled during active COVID-19. The V and J segments used are TRBV19 and TRBJ1-1; no D segment can be confidently identified. This receptor has the CDR3 CASKVMVGGTEAFF. At the DNA level, the sequence is TGTGCCAGTAAAGTAATGGTAGGCGGCACTGAAGCTTTCTTT.